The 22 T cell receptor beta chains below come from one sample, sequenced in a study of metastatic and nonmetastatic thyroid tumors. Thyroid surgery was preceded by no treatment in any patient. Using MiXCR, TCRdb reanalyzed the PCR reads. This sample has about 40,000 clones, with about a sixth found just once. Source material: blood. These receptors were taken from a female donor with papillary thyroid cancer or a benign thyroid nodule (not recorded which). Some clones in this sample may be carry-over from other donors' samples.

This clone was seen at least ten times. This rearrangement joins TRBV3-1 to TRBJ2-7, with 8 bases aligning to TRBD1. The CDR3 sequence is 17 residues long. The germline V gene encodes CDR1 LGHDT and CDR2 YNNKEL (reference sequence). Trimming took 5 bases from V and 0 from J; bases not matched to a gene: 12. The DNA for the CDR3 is TGTGCCAGCAGCTGGCTGGGACAGGCGAAAAACTCCTACGAGCAGTACTTC. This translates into CASSWLGQAKNSYEQYF.

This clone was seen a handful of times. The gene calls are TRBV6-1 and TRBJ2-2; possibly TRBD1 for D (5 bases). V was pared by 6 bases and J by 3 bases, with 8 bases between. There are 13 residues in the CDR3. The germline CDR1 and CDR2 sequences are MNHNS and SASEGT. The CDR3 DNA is TGTGCCAGCAGAGGGGCGGACACCGGGGAGCTGTTTTTT. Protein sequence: CASRGADTGELFF.

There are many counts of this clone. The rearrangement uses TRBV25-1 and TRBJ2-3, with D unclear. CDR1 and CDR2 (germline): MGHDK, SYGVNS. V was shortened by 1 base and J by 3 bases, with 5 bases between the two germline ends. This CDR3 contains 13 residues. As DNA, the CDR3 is TGTGCCAGCAGTGAATTGGGGACAGATACGCAGTATTTT. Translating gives CASSELGTDTQYF.

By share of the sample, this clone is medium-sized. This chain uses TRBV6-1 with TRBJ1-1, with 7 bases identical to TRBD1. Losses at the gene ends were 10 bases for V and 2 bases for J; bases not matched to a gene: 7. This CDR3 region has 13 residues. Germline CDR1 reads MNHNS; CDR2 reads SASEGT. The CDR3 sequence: CAIARDRNTEAFF. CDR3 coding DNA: TGTGCCATTGCCCGGGACAGAAACACTGAAGCTTTCTTT.

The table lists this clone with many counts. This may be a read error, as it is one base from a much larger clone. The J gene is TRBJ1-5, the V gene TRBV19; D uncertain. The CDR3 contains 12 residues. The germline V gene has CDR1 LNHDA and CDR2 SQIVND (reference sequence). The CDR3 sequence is CAISIGGQPQHF. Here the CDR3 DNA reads TGTGCCATTAGTATAGGAGGGCAGCCCCAGCATTTT.

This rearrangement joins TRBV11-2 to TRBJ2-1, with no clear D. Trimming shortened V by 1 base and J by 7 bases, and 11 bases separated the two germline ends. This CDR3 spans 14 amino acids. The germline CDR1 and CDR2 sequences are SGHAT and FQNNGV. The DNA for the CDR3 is TGTGCCAGCAGCTTAGGACCCCTATCGAATGAGCAGTTCTTC. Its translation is CASSLGPLSNEQFF.

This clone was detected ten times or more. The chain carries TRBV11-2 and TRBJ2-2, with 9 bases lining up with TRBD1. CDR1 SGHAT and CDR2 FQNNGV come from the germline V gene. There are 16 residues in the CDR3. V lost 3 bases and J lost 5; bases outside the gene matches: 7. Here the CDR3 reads CASSFRGTGSTGELFF. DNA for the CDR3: TGTGCCAGCAGCTTTAGGGGGACAGGGTCAACCGGGGAGCTGTTTTTT.

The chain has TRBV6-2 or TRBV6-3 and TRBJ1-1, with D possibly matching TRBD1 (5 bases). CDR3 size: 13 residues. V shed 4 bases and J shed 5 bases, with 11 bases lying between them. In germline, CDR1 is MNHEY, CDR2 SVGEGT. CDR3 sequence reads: CASSWTGRTEAFF. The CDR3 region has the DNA TGTGCCAGCAGTTGGACGGGGCGGACTGAAGCTTTCTTT.

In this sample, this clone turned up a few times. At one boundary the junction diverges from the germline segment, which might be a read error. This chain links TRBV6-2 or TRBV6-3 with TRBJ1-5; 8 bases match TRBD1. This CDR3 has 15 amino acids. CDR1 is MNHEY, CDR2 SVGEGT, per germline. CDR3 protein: CAISSQGQGNQPQHF. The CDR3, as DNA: TGTGCCATCAGTTCCCAGGGACAGGGCAATCAGCCCCAGCATTTT.

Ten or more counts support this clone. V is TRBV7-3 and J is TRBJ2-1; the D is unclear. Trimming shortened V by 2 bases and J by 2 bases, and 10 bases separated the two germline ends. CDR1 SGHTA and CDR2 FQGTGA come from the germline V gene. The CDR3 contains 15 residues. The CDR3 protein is CASSLGQAAYNEQFF. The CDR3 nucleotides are TGTGCCAGCAGCTTAGGGCAGGCTGCCTACAATGAGCAGTTCTTC.

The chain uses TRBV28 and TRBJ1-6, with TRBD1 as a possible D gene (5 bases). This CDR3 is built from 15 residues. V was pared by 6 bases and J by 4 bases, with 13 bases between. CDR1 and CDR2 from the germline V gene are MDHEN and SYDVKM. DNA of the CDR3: TGTGCCAGCAGCATTTGGACACATTATAATTCACCCCTCCACTTT. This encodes CASSIWTHYNSPLHF. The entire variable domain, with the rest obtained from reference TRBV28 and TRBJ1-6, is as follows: DVKVTQSSRYLVKRTGEKVFLECVQDMDHENMFWYRQDPGLGLRLIYFSYDVKMKEKGDIPEGYSVSREKKERFSLILESASTNQTSMYLCASSIWTHYNSPLHFGNGTRLTVT.

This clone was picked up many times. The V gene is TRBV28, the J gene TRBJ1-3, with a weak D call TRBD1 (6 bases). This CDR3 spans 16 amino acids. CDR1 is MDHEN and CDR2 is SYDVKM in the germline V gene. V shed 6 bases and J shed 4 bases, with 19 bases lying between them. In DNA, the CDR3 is TGTGCCAGCAGCTCCCCTGGGCAGGGGTCGGGAAACACCATATATTTT. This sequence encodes CASSSPGQGSGNTIYF.

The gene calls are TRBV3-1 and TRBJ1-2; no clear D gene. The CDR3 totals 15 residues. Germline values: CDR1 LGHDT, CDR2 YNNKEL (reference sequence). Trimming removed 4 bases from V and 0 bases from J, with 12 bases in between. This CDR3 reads CASSLQVAANYGYTF. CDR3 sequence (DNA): TGTGCCAGCAGCCTGCAGGTGGCTGCTAACTATGGCTACACCTTC.

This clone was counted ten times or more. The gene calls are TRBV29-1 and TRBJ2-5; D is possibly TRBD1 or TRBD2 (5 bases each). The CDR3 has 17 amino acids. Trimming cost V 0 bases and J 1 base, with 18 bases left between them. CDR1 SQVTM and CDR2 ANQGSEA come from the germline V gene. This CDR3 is CSVEEMVPEGPQETQYF. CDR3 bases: TGCAGCGTTGAAGAGATGGTTCCTGAGGGACCCCAAGAGACCCAGTACTTC.

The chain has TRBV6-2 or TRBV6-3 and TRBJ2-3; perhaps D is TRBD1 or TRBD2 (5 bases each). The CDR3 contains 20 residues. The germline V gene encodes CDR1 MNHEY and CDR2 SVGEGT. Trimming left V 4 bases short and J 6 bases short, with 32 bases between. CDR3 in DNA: TGTGCCAGCAGTTCGGACATGGGTGGTCGGGGACCTAATCCAGGGGATACGCAGTATTTT. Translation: CASSSDMGGRGPNPGDTQYF.

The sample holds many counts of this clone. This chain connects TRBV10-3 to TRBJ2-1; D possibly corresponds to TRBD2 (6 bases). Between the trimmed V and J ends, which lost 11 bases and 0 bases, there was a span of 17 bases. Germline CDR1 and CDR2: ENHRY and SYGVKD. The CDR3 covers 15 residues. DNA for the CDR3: TGTGCCTCTCGGGAGCGGAAAAGCTCCTACAATGAGCAGTTCTTC. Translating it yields CASRERKSSYNEQFF.

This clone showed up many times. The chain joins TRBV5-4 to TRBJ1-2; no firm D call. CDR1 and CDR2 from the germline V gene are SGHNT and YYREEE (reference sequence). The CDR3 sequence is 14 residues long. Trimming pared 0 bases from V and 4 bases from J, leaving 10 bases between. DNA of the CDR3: TGTGCCAGCAGCTTGGACAGTTCAGTCTATGGCTACACCTTC. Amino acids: CASSLDSSVYGYTF.

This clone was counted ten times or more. The CDR3 region has the DNA TGTGCCAGCAGCGTGGACAGGATAGAAGATACGCAGTATTTT. Protein: CASSVDRIEDTQYF. The chain combines TRBV9 with TRBJ2-3; 7 positions agree with TRBD1. The CDR3 contains 14 residues. V shed 2 bases, J shed 5 bases, and the junction held 5 bases outside the gene matches. Germline V CDR1 and CDR2: SGDLS, YYNGEE. The full variable domain, in which reference TRBV9 and TRBJ2-3 provide the parts outside the CDR3, is DSGVTQTPKHLITATGQRVTLRCSPRSGDLSVYWYQQSLDQGLQFLIQYYNGEERAKGNILERFSAQQFPDLHSELNLSSLELGDSALYFCASSVDRIEDTQYFGPGTRLTVL.

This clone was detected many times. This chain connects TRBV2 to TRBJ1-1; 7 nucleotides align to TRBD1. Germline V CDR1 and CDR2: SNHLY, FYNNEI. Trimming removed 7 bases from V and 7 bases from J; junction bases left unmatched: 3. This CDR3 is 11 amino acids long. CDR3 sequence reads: CASIRTGEAFF. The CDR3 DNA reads TGTGCCAGCATCCGGACAGGTGAAGCTTTCTTT.

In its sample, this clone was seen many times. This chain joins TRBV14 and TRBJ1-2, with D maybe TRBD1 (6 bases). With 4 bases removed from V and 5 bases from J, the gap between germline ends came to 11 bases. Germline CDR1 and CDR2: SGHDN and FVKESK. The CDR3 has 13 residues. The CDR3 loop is CASSRDNQYGYTF. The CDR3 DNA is TGTGCCAGCAGCCGGGACAACCAGTATGGCTACACCTTC.

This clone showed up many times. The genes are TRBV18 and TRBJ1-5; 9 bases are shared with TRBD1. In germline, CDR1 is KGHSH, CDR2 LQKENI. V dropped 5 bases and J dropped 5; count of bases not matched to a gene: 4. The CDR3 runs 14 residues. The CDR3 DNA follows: TGTGCCAGCTCATCAGGGACAGGGTATCAGCCCCAGCATTTT. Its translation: CASSSGTGYQPQHF.

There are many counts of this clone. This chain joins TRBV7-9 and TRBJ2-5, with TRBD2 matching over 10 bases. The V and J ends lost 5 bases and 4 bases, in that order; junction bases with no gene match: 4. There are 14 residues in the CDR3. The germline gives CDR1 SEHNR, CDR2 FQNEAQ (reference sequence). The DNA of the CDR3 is TGTGCCAGCAGCGTCATAGCGGGAGGAGAGACCCAGTACTTC. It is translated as CASSVIAGGETQYF.